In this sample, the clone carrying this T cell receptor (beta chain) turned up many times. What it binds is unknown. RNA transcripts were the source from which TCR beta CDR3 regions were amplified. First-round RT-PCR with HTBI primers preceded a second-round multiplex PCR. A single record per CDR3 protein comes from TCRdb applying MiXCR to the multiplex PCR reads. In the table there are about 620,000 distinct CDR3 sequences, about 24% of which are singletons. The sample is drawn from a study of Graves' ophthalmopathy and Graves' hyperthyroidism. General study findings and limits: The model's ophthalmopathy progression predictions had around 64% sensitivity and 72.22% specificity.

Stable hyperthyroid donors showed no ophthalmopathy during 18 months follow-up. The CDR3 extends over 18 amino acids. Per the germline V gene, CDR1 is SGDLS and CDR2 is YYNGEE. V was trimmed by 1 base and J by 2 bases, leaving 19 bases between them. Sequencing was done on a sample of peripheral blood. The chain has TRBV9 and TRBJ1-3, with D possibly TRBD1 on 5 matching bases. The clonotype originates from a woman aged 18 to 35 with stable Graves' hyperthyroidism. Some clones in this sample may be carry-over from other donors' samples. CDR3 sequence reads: CASSVRSAGSGPGNTIYF. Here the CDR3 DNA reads TGTGCCAGCAGCGTAAGGTCGGCAGGGAGTGGGCCTGGAAACACCATATATTTT.